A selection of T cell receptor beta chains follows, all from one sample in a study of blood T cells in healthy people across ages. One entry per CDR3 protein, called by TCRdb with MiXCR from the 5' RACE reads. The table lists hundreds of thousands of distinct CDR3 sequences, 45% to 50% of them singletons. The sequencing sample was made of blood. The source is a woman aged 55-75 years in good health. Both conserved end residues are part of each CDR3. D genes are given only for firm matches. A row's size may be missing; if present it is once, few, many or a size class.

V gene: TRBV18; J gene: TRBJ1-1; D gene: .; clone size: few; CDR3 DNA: TGTGCCAGCTCATTAAGCCGGAATGAAGCTTTCTTT; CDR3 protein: CASSLSRNEAFF
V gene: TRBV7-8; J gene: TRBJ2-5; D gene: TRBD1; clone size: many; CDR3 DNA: TGTGCCAGCAGCTTAGGTGCCGGGACAGAAGAGACCCAGTACTTC; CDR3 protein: CASSLGAGTEETQYF
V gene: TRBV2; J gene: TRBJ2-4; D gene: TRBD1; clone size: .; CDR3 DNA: TGTGCCAGCAGGCAGGGGGAAAACATTCAGTACTTC; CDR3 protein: CASRQGENIQYF
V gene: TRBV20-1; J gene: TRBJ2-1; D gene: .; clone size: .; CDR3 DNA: TGCAGTGCTAGAGGACGACTGGGGGACTACAATGAGCAGTTCTTC; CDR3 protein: CSARGRLGDYNEQFF
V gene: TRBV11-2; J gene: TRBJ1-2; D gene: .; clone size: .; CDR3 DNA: TGTGCCAGCGGCTTAGGAGGGACTGGCTACACCTTC; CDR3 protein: CASGLGGTGYTF
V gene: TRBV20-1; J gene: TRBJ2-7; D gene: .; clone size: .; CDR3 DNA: TGCAGTGCTAGTAACCGATCCTACGAGCAGTACTTC; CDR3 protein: CSASNRSYEQYF
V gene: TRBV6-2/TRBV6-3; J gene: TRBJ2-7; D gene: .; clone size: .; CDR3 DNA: TGTGCCAGCAGTTACCGGCAACCTCCATACGAGCAGTACTTC; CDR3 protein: CASSYRQPPYEQYF
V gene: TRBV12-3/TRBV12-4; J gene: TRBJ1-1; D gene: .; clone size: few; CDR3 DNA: TGTGCCAGCAGTTTAAACAGCGTGATGAACACTGAAGCTTTCTTT; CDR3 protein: CASSLNSVMNTEAFF
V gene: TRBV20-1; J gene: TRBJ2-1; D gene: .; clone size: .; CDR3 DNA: TGCAGTGGATACCGGGACCAATGGAGCAATGAGCAGTTCTTC; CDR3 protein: CSGYRDQWSNEQFF
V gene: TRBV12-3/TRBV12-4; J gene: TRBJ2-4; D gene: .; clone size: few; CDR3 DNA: TGTGCCAGCAAGGGTAGCGACCGACTTAACATTCAGTACTTC; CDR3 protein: CASKGSDRLNIQYF
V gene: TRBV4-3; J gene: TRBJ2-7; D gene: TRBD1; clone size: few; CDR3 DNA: TGCGCCAGCAGCCAAATACCCGGGACAGGGTTAAACGAGCAGTACTTC; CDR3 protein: CASSQIPGTGLNEQYF
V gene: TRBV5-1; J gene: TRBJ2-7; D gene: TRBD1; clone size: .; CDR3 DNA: TGCGCCAGCAGCTTTCAAGGGACAGCATACGAGCAGTACTTC; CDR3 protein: CASSFQGTAYEQYF
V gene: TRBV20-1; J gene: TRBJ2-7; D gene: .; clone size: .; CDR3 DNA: TGCAGTGCTAGAGATCCGGTGCGGAGCTCCTACGAGCAGTACTTC; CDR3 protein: CSARDPVRSSYEQYF
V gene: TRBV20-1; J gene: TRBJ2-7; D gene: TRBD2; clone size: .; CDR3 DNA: TGCAGTGCTAGAGGCCCGACTAGCGGGAGCTACGAGCAGTACTTC; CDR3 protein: CSARGPTSGSYEQYF
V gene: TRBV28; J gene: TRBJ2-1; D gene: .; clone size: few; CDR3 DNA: TGTGCCAGCAGTTTGTGGAGGGCCGACTACAATGAGCAGTTCTTC; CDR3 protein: CASSLWRADYNEQFF
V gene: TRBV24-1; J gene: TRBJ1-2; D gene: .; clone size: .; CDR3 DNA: TGTGCCACCAGTGACCGGGACTTCGGAGGCTACACCTTC; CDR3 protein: CATSDRDFGGYTF
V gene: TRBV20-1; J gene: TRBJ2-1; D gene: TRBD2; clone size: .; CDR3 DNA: TGCAGTGCAATGGCGCAACGGGAGGGCCTCTACAATGAGCAGTTCTTC; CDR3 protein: CSAMAQREGLYNEQFF
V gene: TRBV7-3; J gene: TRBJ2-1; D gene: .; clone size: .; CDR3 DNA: TGTGCCAGCAGCTTAACCCCGCGTTGGGACCGAGAGCAGTTCTTC; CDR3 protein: CASSLTPRWDREQFF
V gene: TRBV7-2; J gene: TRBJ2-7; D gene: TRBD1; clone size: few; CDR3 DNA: TGTGCCAGCAGCGTCGACAGGGGTAACTACGAGCAGTACTTC; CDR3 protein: CASSVDRGNYEQYF
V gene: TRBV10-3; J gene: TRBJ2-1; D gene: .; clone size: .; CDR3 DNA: TGTGCCTCCATGACTAGTAAATACAATGAGCAGTTCTTC; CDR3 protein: CASMTSKYNEQFF
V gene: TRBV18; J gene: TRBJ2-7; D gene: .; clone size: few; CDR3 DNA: TGTGCCAGCTCAGTTACATTGTCTCACGAGCAGTACTTC; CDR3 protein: CASSVTLSHEQYF
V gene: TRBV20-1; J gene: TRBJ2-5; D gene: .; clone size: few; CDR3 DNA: TGCAGTGCTAGTAGGGTTGTAGGAGAGACCCAGTACTTC; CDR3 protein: CSASRVVGETQYF
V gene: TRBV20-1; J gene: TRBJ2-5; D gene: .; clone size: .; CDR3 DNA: TGCAGTGCTAGACACGCGGACGGAGGGCAGTACTTC; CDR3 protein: CSARHADGGQYF
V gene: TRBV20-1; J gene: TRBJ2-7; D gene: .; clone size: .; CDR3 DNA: TGCAGTGCCGTATCGGCCCGTACGGACAGAGCTAACTACGAGCAGTACTTC; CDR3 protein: CSAVSARTDRANYEQYF
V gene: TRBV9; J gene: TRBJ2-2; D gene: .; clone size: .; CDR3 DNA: TGTGCCAGCAGCGTAGACGGAAGGACCGGGGAGCTGTTTTTT; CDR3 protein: CASSVDGRTGELFF
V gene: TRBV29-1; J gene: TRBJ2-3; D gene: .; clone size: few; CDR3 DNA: TGCAGCGTTGAGGACACTGGGGGCACAGATACGCAGTATTTT; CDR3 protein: CSVEDTGGTDTQYF
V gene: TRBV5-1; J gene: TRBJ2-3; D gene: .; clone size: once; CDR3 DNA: TGCGCCAGCAGCTTGGGGGGGATAAACACAGATACGCAGTATTTT; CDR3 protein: CASSLGGINTDTQYF
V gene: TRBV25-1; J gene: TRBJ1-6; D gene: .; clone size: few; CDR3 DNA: TGTGCCAGCAGTGAGAGTAAACAGAATTCACCCCTCCACTTT; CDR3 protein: CASSESKQNSPLHF
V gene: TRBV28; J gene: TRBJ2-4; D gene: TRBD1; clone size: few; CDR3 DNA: TGTGCCAGCAAACCGACCAAGGGACAGGGGGCCAAAAACATTCAGTACTTC; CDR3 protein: CASKPTKGQGAKNIQYF
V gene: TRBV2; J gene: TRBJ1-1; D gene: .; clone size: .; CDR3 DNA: TGTGCCAGCAGGGAACGGGGAACTGAAGCTTTCTTT; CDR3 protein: CASRERGTEAFF
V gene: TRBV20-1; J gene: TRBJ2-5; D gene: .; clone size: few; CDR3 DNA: TGCAGTGCTAGAGGTAGAACAGAGCAGTACTTC; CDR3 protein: CSARGRTEQYF
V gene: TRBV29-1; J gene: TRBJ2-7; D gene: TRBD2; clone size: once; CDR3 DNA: TGCAGCGGGAAGACTAGCGGGAGGGCTAATGAGCAGTACTTC; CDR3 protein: CSGKTSGRANEQYF
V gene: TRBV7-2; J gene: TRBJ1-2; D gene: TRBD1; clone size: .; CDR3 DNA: TGTGCCAGCAGCTTAATGGTCGGGACAGGGCAAAATGGCTACACCTTC; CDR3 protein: CASSLMVGTGQNGYTF
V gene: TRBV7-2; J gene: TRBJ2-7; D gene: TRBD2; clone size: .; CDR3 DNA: TGTGCCAGCAGCTCGATGCGGGGGTCCTACGAGCAGTACTTC; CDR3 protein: CASSSMRGSYEQYF
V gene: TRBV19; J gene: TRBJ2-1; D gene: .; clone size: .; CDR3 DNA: TGTGCCAGTAATGAAGGGGGCAATGAGCAGTTCTTC; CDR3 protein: CASNEGGNEQFF
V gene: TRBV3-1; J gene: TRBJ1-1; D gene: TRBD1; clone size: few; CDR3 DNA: TGTGCCAGCAGCCCCTTCCGGGACAGAAACATGAACACTGAAGCTTTCTTT; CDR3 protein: CASSPFRDRNMNTEAFF
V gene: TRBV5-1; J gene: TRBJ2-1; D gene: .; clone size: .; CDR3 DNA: TGCGCCAGCAGCCTGTTCGAGGGACGGGTTTACAATGAGCAGTTCTTC; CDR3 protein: CASSLFEGRVYNEQFF
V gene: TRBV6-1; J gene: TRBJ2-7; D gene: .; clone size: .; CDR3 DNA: TGTGCCAGCGGACTGGAACCCTACGAGCAGTACTTC; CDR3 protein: CASGLEPYEQYF
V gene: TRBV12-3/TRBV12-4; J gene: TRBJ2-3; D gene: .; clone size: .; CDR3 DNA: TGTGCCAGCAGTTTTCCAGGGGGGTGGACAGATACGCAGTATTTT; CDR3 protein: CASSFPGGWTDTQYF
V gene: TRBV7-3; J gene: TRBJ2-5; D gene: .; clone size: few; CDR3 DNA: TGTGCCAGCAGCCGAGGTAGTTCGGAGACCCAGTACTTC; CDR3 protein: CASSRGSSETQYF
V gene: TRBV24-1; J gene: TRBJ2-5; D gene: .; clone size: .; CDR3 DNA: TGTGCCACCAGTGATTTGGGGGGAGAGACCCAGTACTTC; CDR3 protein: CATSDLGGETQYF
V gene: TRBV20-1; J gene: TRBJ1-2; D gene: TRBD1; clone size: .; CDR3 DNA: TGCAGTGCTAGAGATCTTCGGGGGACAGGGTATTACTATGGCTACACCTTC; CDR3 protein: CSARDLRGTGYYYGYTF
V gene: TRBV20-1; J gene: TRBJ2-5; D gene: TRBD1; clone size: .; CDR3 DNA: TGCAGTGCTAGCCGGACAGGGGGCGCGAACAATGAGCAGTACTTC; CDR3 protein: CSASRTGGANNEQYF
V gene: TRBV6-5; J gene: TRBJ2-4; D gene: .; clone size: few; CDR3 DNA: TGTGCCAGCAGTTACAACGGGGGCAACATTCAGTACTTC; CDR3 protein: CASSYNGGNIQYF
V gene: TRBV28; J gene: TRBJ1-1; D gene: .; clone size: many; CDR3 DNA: TGTGCCAGCAGTTTAGGCGGCATGAACACTGAAGCTTTCTTT; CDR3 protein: CASSLGGMNTEAFF
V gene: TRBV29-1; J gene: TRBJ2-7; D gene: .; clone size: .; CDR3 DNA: TGCAGCGGTGTGTCGGGATCCTACGAGCAGTACTTC; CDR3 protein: CSGVSGSYEQYF
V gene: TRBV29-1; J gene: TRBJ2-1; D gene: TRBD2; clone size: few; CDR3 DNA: TGCAGCGTTGCCCTTGGCGGGAGGAACTACAATGAGCAGTTCTTC; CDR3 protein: CSVALGGRNYNEQFF
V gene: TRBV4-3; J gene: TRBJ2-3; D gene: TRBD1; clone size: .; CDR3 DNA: TGCGCCAGCAGCCAAGGGCAGGGGGCTTGGGATACGCAGTATTTT; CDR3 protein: CASSQGQGAWDTQYF
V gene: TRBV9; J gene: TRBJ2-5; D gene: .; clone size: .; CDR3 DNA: TGTGCCAGCAGCCCTGCCCCAGCGGCTGGGTCGGGAGAGACCCAGTACTTC; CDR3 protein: CASSPAPAAGSGETQYF
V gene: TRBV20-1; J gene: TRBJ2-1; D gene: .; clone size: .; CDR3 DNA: TGCAGTGCTAGGAATGGACTTCGACGGGGTTTCAATGAGCAGTTCTTC; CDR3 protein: CSARNGLRRGFNEQFF
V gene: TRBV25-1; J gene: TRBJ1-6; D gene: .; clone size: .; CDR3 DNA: TGTGCCAGCAGTGAAAAAGGCGGCTCCTATAATTCACCCCTCCACTTT; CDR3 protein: CASSEKGGSYNSPLHF